This T cell receptor (beta chain) is from a study of Tregs in tolerant kidney transplant recipients. Study in general: Two populations were sorted: CD4+CD8-CD25+CD127- and CD4+CD8-4-1BB+CD40L-. An approximately 3-day belatacept mixed lymphocyte reaction, sometimes plus 5-day graft donor restimulation, preceded CD4+CD25+CD127- sorting. Study results and limitations: Tregs expanded with activated donor B cells seemed most donor-specific.

The germline CDR1 and CDR2 sequences are SGHRS and YFSETQ. The CDR3 loop spans 20 amino acids. The V and J ends lost 1 base and 0 bases, in that order; junction bases with no gene match: 12. With regard to this clone: Its antigen is still unknown.

Measured with immunoSEQ multiplex PCR; TCRdb has only the in-frame clones, and not every one. This table holds thousands of clones, around two fifths found once. The chain uses TRBV5-1 and TRBJ2-6; 8 nucleotides align to TRBD2. The receptor was isolated from a human donor in good health. Sequences were obtained from Tregs from blood grown in culture. CDR3 protein: CASSLHAGGRTYSGANVLTF. The CDR3 region has the DNA TGCGCCAGCAGCTTGCACGCGGGAGGACGAACCTACTCTGGGGCCAACGTCCTGACTTTC.